This T cell receptor beta chain was identified in a study of blood T cell repertoires in COVID-19. Profiling relied on immunoSEQ multiplex PCR, and the TCRdb table lists in-frame clones only, not all of them. The data hold about 250,000 clones, with approximately 85% observed a single time. The germline CDR1 and CDR2 sequences are SNHLY and FYNNEI. Between the trimmed V and J ends, which lost 7 bases and 0 bases, there was a span of 9 bases. This CDR3 has 13 residues. The sample comprised peripheral blood. J is TRBJ1-1 and V is TRBV2, with D possibly TRBD1 on 6 matching bases. The receptor comes from a man aged 50 to 60 with active or convalescent COVID-19. The CDR3 region has the DNA TGTGCCAGCAATGGACAGTTGAACACTGAAGCTTTCTTT. This translates into CASNGQLNTEAFF.